A selection of T cell receptor beta chains follows, all from one sample in a study of cytomegalovirus exposure and HLA in healthy donors. Here immunoSEQ multiplex PCR was the method, and the copy in TCRdb shows in-frame clones only, minus some. The data contain approximately 190,000 clones, approximately 84% of them singletons. The source material was PBMCs. All receptors come from a man aged 50-59 years in good health and CMV-seronegative. The CDR3 runs from the conserved cysteine through the conserved F or W. The D gene is left open where the match is weak. Expanded clones get a size class; other rows say once, few or many, or leave the size out.

j_call	v_call	d_call	cdr3_length	clone_size	cdr3_aa	cdr3_nt
TRBJ2-7	TRBV29-1	TRBD1	14	NA	CSVHQTGGHYEQYF	TGCAGCGTCCACCAGACAGGGGGCCACTACGAGCAGTACTTC
TRBJ2-7	TRBV14	NA	14	NA	CASSQGAGSYEQYF	TGTGCCAGCAGCCAAGGGGCGGGATCCTACGAGCAGTACTTC
TRBJ2-5	TRBV4-2	TRBD2	14	NA	CASSTLAGGETQYF	TGTGCCAGCAGCACCTTAGCGGGGGGTGAGACCCAGTACTTC
TRBJ2-1	TRBV19	NA	14	few	CASMPGTPNNEQFF	TGTGCCAGTATGCCGGGGACACCCAACAATGAGCAGTTCTTC
TRBJ2-1	TRBV10-1	TRBD1	16	NA	CASSGRTGGPYNEQFF	TGCGCCAGCAGTGGGAGGACAGGGGGCCCCTACAATGAGCAGTTCTTC
TRBJ2-7	TRBV5-4	TRBD1	16	NA	CASSLRDRGASYEQYF	TGTGCCAGCAGCTTGAGGGACAGGGGCGCGAGCTACGAGCAGTACTTC
TRBJ2-3	TRBV5-4	NA	15	NA	CASSTTGTKADTQYF	TGTGCCAGCAGCACAACCGGGACAAAAGCAGATACGCAGTATTTT
TRBJ1-6	TRBV2	NA	16	NA	CASSQGPGSYNSPLHF	TGTGCCAGCAGCCAGGGCCCTGGCTCCTATAATTCACCCCTCCACTTT
TRBJ1-1	TRBV7-8	NA	14	NA	CASSFAQGNTEAFF	TGTGCCAGCAGCTTCGCGCAGGGCAACACTGAAGCTTTCTTT
TRBJ2-5	TRBV27	NA	11	NA	CASRYGGFQYF	TGTGCCAGCAGATATGGGGGCTTCCAGTACTTC
TRBJ2-1	TRBV5-8	TRBD2	16	NA	CASSLAVASGNNEQFF	TGTGCCAGCAGCTTGGCCGTGGCTAGCGGAAACAATGAGCAGTTCTTC
TRBJ1-1	TRBV7-6	NA	12	few	CASSSGTGEAFF	TGTGCCAGCAGTTCAGGGACTGGTGAAGCTTTCTTT
TRBJ2-7	TRBV6-5	NA	13	NA	CASSYGARGEQYF	TGTGCCAGCAGTTATGGGGCCAGGGGCGAGCAGTACTTC
TRBJ1-3	TRBV7-9	NA	16	once	CASSSWTDRSGNTIYF	TGTGCCAGCAGCTCTTGGACAGACCGTTCTGGAAACACCATATATTTT
TRBJ1-1	TRBV11-3	NA	13	once	CASSLGGFTEAFF	TGTGCCAGCAGCTTAGGAGGTTTCACTGAAGCTTTCTTT
TRBJ2-1	TRBV10-3	NA	15	NA	CAISAAGGIGNEQFF	TGTGCCATCAGCGCCGCCGGCGGGATTGGTAATGAGCAGTTCTTC
TRBJ2-3	TRBV25-1	NA	11	NA	CASSEGDTQYF	TGTGCCAGCAGTGAAGGAGACACGCAGTATTTT
TRBJ1-2	TRBV6-5	NA	13	NA	CASNSPEGYGYTF	TGTGCCAGCAACTCCCCAGAGGGCTATGGCTACACCTTC
TRBJ2-7	TRBV14	NA	16	NA	CASSSHRGSTLYEQYF	TGTGCCAGCAGCTCTCATCGGGGGTCCACACTCTACGAGCAGTACTTC
TRBJ2-7	TRBV20-1	TRBD1	11	once	CSAQGVYEQYF	TGCAGCGCTCAGGGGGTCTACGAGCAGTACTTC
TRBJ1-5	TRBV10-2	NA	13	NA	CASKGEGNQPQHF	TGCGCCAGTAAAGGGGAGGGCAATCAGCCCCAGCATTTT
TRBJ2-1	TRBV15	NA	15	once	CATSSYGGTLREQFF	TGTGCCACCAGCAGCTACGGAGGGACCCTTCGAGAGCAGTTCTTC
TRBJ2-7	TRBV27	NA	15	NA	CATRGPGFPPHEQYF	TGTGCCACCAGAGGGCCGGGATTCCCACCACACGAGCAGTACTTC
TRBJ1-1	TRBV6-5	TRBD1	14	NA	CASSRGQGNTEAFF	TGTGCCAGCAGCCGGGGACAGGGGAACACTGAAGCTTTCTTT
TRBJ1-2	TRBV7-9	NA	12	NA	CSSSLEQGGYTF	TGTTCCAGCAGCTTAGAACAGGGAGGCTACACCTTC
TRBJ2-5	TRBV10-3	NA	14	NA	CAIRKRAAQETQYF	TGTGCCATCAGGAAAAGAGCGGCTCAAGAGACCCAGTACTTC
TRBJ1-5	TRBV18	NA	14	NA	CASSAGESNQPQHF	TGTGCCAGCTCAGCAGGGGAGAGCAATCAGCCCCAGCATTTT
TRBJ2-1	TRBV29-1	NA	12	once	CSVVSGFDEQFF	TGCAGCGTTGTAAGCGGCTTCGATGAGCAGTTCTTC
TRBJ1-5	TRBV12-5	NA	14	few	CASGLGVTGQPQHF	TGTGCTAGTGGTTTAGGGGTCACCGGTCAGCCCCAGCATTTT
TRBJ2-5	TRBV11-2	NA	18	once	CASSSPEGASGPQETQYF	TGTGCCAGCAGCTCCCCGGAGGGGGCTAGCGGGCCTCAAGAGACCCAGTACTTC
TRBJ1-5	TRBV30	NA	13	NA	CAWSSPLNQPQHF	TGTGCCTGGAGCTCCCCCTTGAATCAGCCCCAGCATTTT
TRBJ2-5	TRBV19	NA	13	once	CASSPPGHRTQYF	TGTGCCAGTAGTCCCCCGGGACACCGGACCCAGTACTTC
TRBJ2-2	TRBV6-6	NA	14	NA	CASSYLESTGELFF	TGTGCCAGCAGTTACCTGGAGTCCACCGGGGAGCTGTTTTTT
TRBJ1-3	TRBV2	TRBD1	15	NA	CASSERGTDPNTIYF	TGTGCCAGCAGTGAACGCGGGACAGACCCAAACACCATATATTTT
TRBJ1-2	TRBV6-5	TRBD1	13	once	CASSQGQGNGYTF	TGTGCCAGCAGCCAGGGACAGGGGAATGGCTACACCTTC
TRBJ2-3	TRBV7-2	TRBD1	15	NA	CASNTWTGVTDTQYF	TGTGCCAGCAACACCTGGACAGGCGTCACAGATACGCAGTATTTT
TRBJ1-5	TRBV4-3	TRBD1	13	NA	CASSGQANQPQHF	TGCGCCAGCAGCGGACAGGCAAATCAGCCCCAGCATTTT
TRBJ1-4	TRBV27	NA	13	NA	CASSLSIGEKLFF	TGTGCCAGCAGTTTATCGATCGGGGAAAAACTGTTTTTT
TRBJ1-4	TRBV5-4	NA	12	NA	CASRTENEKLFF	TGTGCCAGCAGGACGGAGAATGAAAAACTGTTTTTT
TRBJ2-5	TRBV2	TRBD2	12	NA	CAFLTSGASQYF	TGTGCCTTTTTGACTAGCGGGGCGAGCCAGTACTTC
TRBJ1-1	TRBV10-3	NA	13	once	CAITGSSNTEAFF	TGTGCCATCACGGGAAGCTCGAACACTGAAGCTTTCTTT
TRBJ1-6	TRBV18	TRBD1	14	NA	CASSLDRGNSPLHF	TGTGCCAGCTCACTGGACAGGGGAAATTCACCCCTCCACTTT
TRBJ2-2	TRBV5-5	TRBD2	18	NA	CASSPGGGSPRSTGELFF	TGTGCCAGCAGCCCCGGGGGGGGCTCCCCGAGGAGTACCGGGGAGCTGTTTTTT
TRBJ2-7	TRBV7-2	NA	13	NA	CASSLGRTYEQYF	TGTGCCAGCAGCTTGGGGCGGACCTACGAGCAGTACTTC
TRBJ2-2	TRBV7-9	NA	12	NA	CSSSLQGRELFF	TGTTCCAGCAGCTTACAGGGCCGGGAGCTGTTTTTT
TRBJ1-1	TRBV10-1	TRBD1	15	NA	CASSAGTGSSTVPFF	TGCGCCAGCAGTGCCGGGACAGGGTCTTCGACGGTACCTTTCTTT
TRBJ1-1	TRBV10-3	NA	13	NA	CATATGTNTEAFF	TGTGCCACCGCGACAGGAACCAACACTGAAGCTTTCTTT